These 21 T cell receptor beta chains were all obtained from the same sample, sequenced in a study of TIL therapy for anti-PD-1-resistant metastatic lung cancer. Time point here: pre-treatment sample, taken before nivolumab and TIL therapy. Most excised metastases sampled were pleural nodules or supraclavicular lymph nodes. Sequencing used immunoSEQ v3. The protocol was immunoSEQ multiplex PCR, while the TCRdb copy is restricted to in-frame clones and leaves out a portion. There are around 45,000 clones in the sample; 65% to 80% occur only once, and approximately 5.6% lies in the top ten. The source was tumor tissue, collected at baseline. These receptors came from a person between 30 and 80 years old with non-small cell lung cancer.

The V call is TRBV7-2, the J call TRBJ2-7; 11 nucleotides match TRBD1. The V and J ends lost 1 base and 7 bases, in that order; junction bases with no gene match: 0. Germline-derived CDR1 and CDR2 are SGHTA and FQGNSA. The CDR3 extends over 13 amino acids. In DNA, the CDR3 is TGTGCCAGCAGCTTAGGGGACAGGGGGGAGCAGTACTTC. It is translated as CASSLGDRGEQYF.

This clone has more than one count but fewer than ten. V usage is TRBV7-2 and J usage is TRBJ2-7; the match to TRBD2 covers 7 bases. Germline V gives CDR1 SGHTA, CDR2 FQGNSA. This CDR3 has 13 amino acids. With 5 bases clipped from V and 6 bases from J, the junction kept 7 bases outside the gene matches. The CDR3 nucleotides read TGTGCCAGCAGCCCCCGCCGACTAGCCGAGCAGTACTTC. Protein product: CASSPRRLAEQYF.

V and J are TRBV29-1 and TRBJ2-3; TRBD2 matches at 7 bases. The CDR3 is 15 amino acids. From germline, CDR1 is SQVTM and CDR2 ANQGSEA. After removal of 3 bases from V and 0 bases from J, the junction contained 6 bases not matched to a gene. CDR3 DNA: TGCAGCGTTGATTTCCTAGCGGCTAGCACAGATACGCAGTATTTT. As protein: CSVDFLAASTDTQYF.

The chain has TRBV28 and TRBJ1-5; D is uncertain. Trimming took off 4 bases at V and 7 bases at J, with 5 bases between the two ends. Germline V gene data show CDR1 as MDHEN and CDR2 as SYDVKM. The CDR3 runs 11 residues. CDR3 loop: CASSSTQPQHF. CDR3 nucleotides: TGTGCCAGCAGTTCCACCCAGCCCCAGCATTTT.

The chain employs TRBV27 and TRBJ1-6; 10 bases line up with TRBD1. From germline, CDR1 is MNHEY and CDR2 SMNVEV (reference sequence). V shed 4 bases and J 9 bases; nucleotides not matched to a gene: 3. There are 14 residues in the CDR3. The chain's CDR3 is CASSWDRGASPLHF. CDR3 DNA sequence: TGTGCCAGCAGTTGGGACAGGGGAGCTTCACCCCTCCACTTT.

This clone was found many times. This chain joins TRBV27 and TRBJ2-7, with a possible D match to TRBD2 (6 bases). V shed 10 bases and J shed 2 bases, with 15 bases lying between them. Germline V gene sequence: CDR1 MNHEY, CDR2 SMNVEV (reference sequence). The CDR3 loop spans 13 amino acids. Here the CDR3 DNA reads TGTGCCACCCGGGGGAGGCCTGCCTACGAGCAGTACTTC. Protein sequence: CATRGRPAYEQYF.

V and J are TRBV27 and TRBJ2-3; TRBD1 or TRBD2 may be the D gene (6 bases each). Trimming pared 0 bases from V and 7 bases from J, leaving 20 bases between. This CDR3 contains 17 residues. Per the germline V gene, CDR1 is MNHEY and CDR2 is SMNVEV (reference sequence). As DNA, the CDR3 is TGTGCCAGCAGTTTATCGAGTGGGGGGCTTAAGTCAAATACGCAGTATTTT. This codes for CASSLSSGGLKSNTQYF.

The rearrangement uses TRBV27 and TRBJ1-2; no definite D call. The germline CDR1 and CDR2 sequences are MNHEY and SMNVEV (reference sequence). The CDR3 spans 14 residues. V shed 6 bases and J shed 4 bases, with 15 bases lying between them. The CDR3 loop reads CASSPSGPVYGYTF. CDR3 nucleotide sequence: TGTGCCAGCAGCCCATCCGGGCCCGTCTATGGCTACACCTTC.

Only a few counts were recorded for this clone. The rearrangement joins TRBV6-5 to TRBJ2-7, with D perhaps TRBD1 (5 bases). The V and J ends lost 0 bases and 5 bases respectively, with 8 bases between them. CDR1 MNHEY and CDR2 SVGAGI come from the germline V gene. The CDR3 has 13 residues. CDR3 nucleotides: TGTGCCAGCAGTTACTCCCAGGGTAACGAGCAGTACTTC. Amino acids: CASSYSQGNEQYF.

The chain carries TRBV10-1 and TRBJ1-1; possibly TRBD1 for D (6 bases). CDR1 and CDR2 (germline): WNHNN, SYGVQD (reference sequence). V was trimmed by 0 bases and J by 5 bases, leaving 13 bases between them. There are 15 residues in the CDR3. CDR3 residues: CASSESGRRGTEAFF. CDR3 DNA sequence: TGCGCCAGCAGTGAGTCGGGTCGTAGGGGGACTGAAGCTTTCTTT.

The V gene is TRBV6-1, the J gene TRBJ1-2; D not certain. Trimming pared 4 bases from V and 3 bases from J, leaving 12 bases between. The germline V gene has CDR1 MNHNS and CDR2 SASEGT. The CDR3 extends over 14 amino acids. The DNA of the CDR3 is TGTGCCAGCAGTGCCGCACCGCCGTACTATGGCTACACCTTC. This translates into CASSAAPPYYGYTF.

The rearrangement uses TRBV19 and TRBJ2-1, with 11 bases aligning to TRBD1. After removal of 3 bases from V and 0 bases from J, the junction contained 22 bases not matched to a gene. There are 23 residues in the CDR3. Germline assignment: CDR1 LNHDA and CDR2 SQIVND (reference sequence). The CDR3 loop reads CASSIRDRGSSTSSRSSYNEQFF. The CDR3 nucleotides are TGTGCCAGTAGTATCCGGGACAGGGGGTCGTCCACTAGCAGCCGGAGCTCCTACAATGAGCAGTTCTTC.

There are a few counts of this clone. The gene calls are TRBV25-1 and TRBJ1-1; D gene ambiguous. This CDR3 has 13 residues. The V and J ends lost 2 bases and 8 bases respectively, with 12 bases between them. Germline assignment: CDR1 MGHDK and CDR2 SYGVNS. As DNA, the CDR3 is TGTGCCAGCAGTGAAAGGAAAAGCTCCGAAGCTTTCTTT. Its translation: CASSERKSSEAFF.

V is TRBV5-4 and J is TRBJ1-5; D unclear. With 3 bases removed from V and 3 bases from J, the gap between germline ends came to 10 bases. The CDR3 sequence is 14 residues long. Germline V gene data show CDR1 as SGHNT and CDR2 as YYREEE (reference sequence). DNA of the CDR3: TGTGCCAGCAGCTCATCACCCTCCAATCAGCCCCAGCATTTT. Translation: CASSSSPSNQPQHF.

The V call is TRBV6-1, the J call TRBJ2-3; 8 nucleotides match TRBD2. J lost 8 bases, V lost 8 bases, and 6 bases had no gene match. Germline assignment: CDR1 MNHNS and CDR2 SASEGT. There are 12 residues in the CDR3. The CDR3 DNA is TGTGCCAGCGGGACTAGTTCTGGTACGCAGTATTTT. This sequence encodes CASGTSSGTQYF.

The chain couples TRBV2 to TRBJ2-2, with D unclear. Trimming took 11 bases from V and 7 from J, leaving 17 bases between them. CDR1 is SNHLY and CDR2 is FYNNEI in the germline V gene. CDR3 length: 13 residues. The CDR3 coding sequence is TGTGCCGGGTCCCGAGCCTACGGCGGGGAGCTGTTTTTT. This sequence encodes CAGSRAYGGELFF. The variable domain in full, with the rest retrieved from reference TRBV2 and TRBJ2-2, is EPEVTQTPSHQVTQMGQEVILRCVPISNHLYFYWYRQILGQKVEFLVSFYNNEISEKSEIFDDQFSVERPDGSNFTLKIRSTKLEDSAMYFCAGSRAYGGELFFGEGSRLTVL.

The chain has TRBV4-1 and TRBJ2-1, with D possibly matching TRBD1 (6 bases). Germline CDR1 is MGHRA and CDR2 is YSYEKL. The CDR3 spans 16 residues. V gave up 0 bases and J gave up 7 bases, with 16 bases separating them. CDR3 amino acids: CASSQDLRGFRNEQFF. The DNA of the CDR3 is TGCGCCAGCAGCCAAGATCTCAGGGGCTTTAGGAATGAGCAGTTCTTC.

This rearrangement joins TRBV10-3 to TRBJ2-3, with 9 bases fitting TRBD1. J lost 1 base, V lost 5 bases, and 7 bases had no gene match. Germline values: CDR1 ENHRY, CDR2 SYGVKD. The CDR3 is 16 residues long. CDR3 in DNA: TGTGCCATCAGTTCACACAGGGGGCAGGGCACAGATACGCAGTATTTT. Amino acid sequence: CAISSHRGQGTDTQYF.

The sample holds a few counts of this clone. The chain is built from TRBV7-2 and TRBJ1-3, with 9 bases fitting TRBD1. Germline V gene data show CDR1 as SGHTA and CDR2 as FQGNSA. The CDR3 is 15 amino acids. V shed 5 bases, J shed 2 bases, and the junction held 4 bases outside the gene matches. CDR3 in amino acids: CASSRTGEAGNTIYF. The CDR3 nucleotides are TGTGCCAGCAGCCGGACAGGGGAAGCTGGAAACACCATATATTTT. Filled out from reference TRBV7-2 and TRBJ1-3, the complete variable domain reads GAGVSQSPSNKVTEKGKDVELRCDPISGHTALYWYRQSLGQGLEFLIYFQGNSAPDKSGLPSDRFSAERTGGSVSTLTIQRTQQEDSAVYLCASSRTGEAGNTIYFGEGSWLTVV.

This clone was seen more than once but under ten times. This chain connects TRBV9 to TRBJ1-4; D ambiguous. V gave up 3 bases and J gave up 8 bases, with 8 bases separating them. The V gene's germline CDR1 is SGDLS and CDR2 YYNGEE. This CDR3 has 12 residues. Written as DNA, the CDR3 is TGTGCCAGCAGCGCTGAACCCGAAAAACTGTTTTTT. Translating it yields CASSAEPEKLFF.

V gene TRBV2 combines with J gene TRBJ2-5; D is perhaps TRBD1 (5 bases). The CDR3 runs 15 residues. Trimming took 3 bases from V and 5 from J, leaving 16 bases between them. Germline V gene data show CDR1 as SNHLY and CDR2 as FYNNEI. The CDR3 is CASSDIAGSRETQYF. The DNA for the CDR3 is TGTGCCAGCAGTGATATAGCAGGGTCGAGGGAGACCCAGTACTTC.